What follows are 21 T cell receptor beta chains derived from one specimen sequenced in a study of OX40 agonist ivuxolimab in advanced cancers. Measured with immunoSEQ multiplex PCR; TCRdb has only the in-frame clones, and not every one. The sample yields 40,000 to 45,000 clones, roughly nine tenths seen once. The specimen comprised CD4+ or CD8+ T cells sorted from blood, sampled in a trial of the OX40 agonist ivuxolimab. These receptors all stem from an adult with an advanced solid tumor such as melanoma, head and neck, liver or kidney cancer.

V is TRBV7-8 and J is TRBJ2-7, with D perhaps being TRBD1 or TRBD2 (5 bases each). The CDR3 sequence is 14 residues long. Germline V gene data show CDR1 as SGHVS and CDR2 as FQNEAQ. V lost 0 bases, J lost 5 bases, and 11 bases lay in between. CDR3: CASSLAAGRNEQYF. Here the CDR3 DNA reads TGTGCCAGCAGCTTAGCGGCAGGGAGAAACGAGCAGTACTTC.

For the CDR3, the DNA is TGTGCCAGTAGCTTTTTTATGGACAGCGAGCAGTACTTC. It is translated as CASSFFMDSEQYF. The V and J genes are TRBV19 and TRBJ2-7, with D possibly matching TRBD1 (6 bases). Germline CDR1 reads LNHDA; CDR2 reads SQIVND (reference sequence). The CDR3 totals 13 residues. With 6 bases removed from V and 6 bases from J, the gap between germline ends came to 15 bases.

This clone was detected only once. The rearrangement uses TRBV28 and TRBJ1-2; D uncertain. The CDR3 length is 17 residues. CDR1 is MDHEN, CDR2 SYDVKM, per germline. Trimming left V 3 bases short and J 3 bases short, with 20 bases between. The CDR3 reads CASSFLSDIWGYYGYTF. As DNA, the CDR3 is TGTGCCAGCAGTTTTCTCTCCGATATCTGGGGATACTATGGCTACACCTTC.

The chain links TRBV7-8 to TRBJ2-2; D is uncertain. Trimming stripped 5 bases from V and 3 bases from J, with 13 bases between. This CDR3 spans 15 amino acids. CDR1 and CDR2 from the germline V gene are SGHVS and FQNEAQ. CDR3 region: CASSHLSWDTGELFF. CDR3 in DNA: TGTGCCAGCAGCCACCTGAGCTGGGACACCGGGGAGCTGTTTTTT.

This chain connects TRBV7-6 to TRBJ2-3, with TRBD2 as a possible D gene (5 bases). CDR1 is SGHVS and CDR2 is FNYEAQ in the germline V gene. The V end lost 2 bases, the J end lost 4 bases, and 19 bases lay between the germline ends. This CDR3 is 17 amino acids long. The DNA of the CDR3 is TGTGCCAGCAGCTTAAGTGGTGGGTGGGGAGTCCCAGATACGCAGTATTTT. Protein: CASSLSGGWGVPDTQYF.

The chain joins TRBV14 to TRBJ2-3; maybe TRBD2 (5 bases). Germline V lookup: CDR1 SGHDN, CDR2 FVKESK. V was shortened by 0 bases and J by 1 base, with 11 bases between the two germline ends. The CDR3 contains 16 residues. The CDR3 loop is CASSQDTVGGTDTQYF. CDR3 DNA: TGTGCCAGCAGCCAAGATACAGTCGGGGGCACAGATACGCAGTATTTT.

This rearrangement joins TRBV5-6 to TRBJ2-1, with D possibly TRBD1 on 6 matching bases. The CDR3 loop spans 16 amino acids. With 5 bases removed from V and 0 bases from J, the gap between germline ends came to 15 bases. The germline V gene has CDR1 SGHDT and CDR2 YYEEEE. CDR3 loop: CASSPTGFSSYNEQFF. CDR3 sequence (DNA): TGTGCCAGCAGTCCTACAGGGTTCAGCTCCTACAATGAGCAGTTCTTC.

The chain couples TRBV19 to TRBJ1-5; D uncertain. The CDR3 spans 15 residues. Germline loops: CDR1 LNHDA, CDR2 SQIVND (reference sequence). V was trimmed by 3 bases and J by 7 bases, leaving 16 bases between them. The CDR3 loop reads CASSIEREVQQPQHF. For the CDR3, the DNA is TGTGCCAGTAGTATCGAGAGGGAAGTCCAACAGCCCCAGCATTTT.

The chain carries TRBV6-5 and TRBJ2-7; TRBD1 matches at 7 bases. Germline assignment: CDR1 MNHEY and CDR2 SVGAGI. The CDR3 length is 14 residues. Trimming took 6 bases from V and 3 from J; bases not matched to a gene: 8. The CDR3 loop reads CASRAGTVDYEQYF. CDR3 nucleotides: TGTGCCAGCAGGGCCGGGACAGTGGACTACGAGCAGTACTTC.

The chain is built from TRBV9 and TRBJ1-1; a possible D gene is TRBD1 (6 bases). Trimming removed 0 bases from V and 0 bases from J, with 9 bases in between. CDR1 and CDR2 from the germline V gene are SGDLS and YYNGEE. The CDR3 is made up of 15 amino acids. The CDR3 DNA is TGTGCCAGCAGCGTAGCGGGGGGCATGAACACTGAAGCTTTCTTT. Protein: CASSVAGGMNTEAFF.

The V and J genes are TRBV4-3 and TRBJ2-7; 11 nucleotides align to TRBD1. The germline gives CDR1 LGHNA, CDR2 YSLEER. This CDR3 is 14 amino acids long. V lost 4 bases and J lost 3; bases outside the gene matches: 2. CDR3 nucleotide sequence: TGCGCCAGCAGCCCCGGGACAGGGGGCTACGAGCAGTACTTC. This sequence encodes CASSPGTGGYEQYF.

The rearrangement uses TRBV6-5 and TRBJ2-5, with D possibly matching TRBD2 (5 bases). The ends were cut back, 5 bases at V and 4 bases at J, with 14 bases in the middle. The CDR3 extends over 14 amino acids. Germline CDR1 is MNHEY and CDR2 is SVGAGI. CDR3: CASSSGGESETQYF. CDR3 sequence (DNA): TGTGCCAGCAGTAGCGGTGGTGAATCAGAGACCCAGTACTTC.

This chain connects TRBV6-5 to TRBJ2-7; TRBD1 agrees at 8 bases. V trimming: 8 bases; J trimming: 0 bases; junction bases outside the gene matches: 6. Germline values: CDR1 MNHEY, CDR2 SVGAGI. The CDR3 spans 14 residues. The CDR3 DNA reads as TGTGCCAGCCTGGACAGGGCGAGCTCCTACGAGCAGTACTTC. Protein sequence: CASLDRASSYEQYF.

The chain joins TRBV11-2 to TRBJ2-7; D call uncertain. Germline-derived CDR1 and CDR2 are SGHAT and FQNNGV. The germline V and J ends were trimmed by 3 bases and 3 bases, with 6 bases remaining between them. The CDR3 covers 12 residues. As DNA, the CDR3 is TGTGCCAGCAGCTTTACCTACTACGAGCAGTACTTC. This encodes CASSFTYYEQYF. The whole variable domain, remainder taken from reference TRBV11-2 and TRBJ2-7, is EAGVAQSPRYKIIEKRQSVAFWCNPISGHATLYWYQQILGQGPKLLIQFQNNGVVDDSQLPKDRFSAERLKGVDSTLKIQPAKLEDSAVYLCASSFTYYEQYFGPGTRLTVT.

This clone was seen a few times. This chain uses TRBV5-4 with TRBJ2-2; D gene uncertain. The length of the CDR3 is 18 residues. Germline V gene data show CDR1 as SGHNT and CDR2 as YYREEE (reference sequence). V lost 0 bases and J lost 5, with 20 bases in between. This CDR3 is CASSLDSGWGLSTGELFF. CDR3 nucleotides: TGTGCCAGCAGCTTGGATAGTGGGTGGGGTCTCTCGACCGGGGAGCTGTTTTTT.

This clone was detected once. The J gene is TRBJ2-7, the V gene TRBV11-2; D is perhaps TRBD1 (6 bases). The CDR3 runs to 12 residues. The germline V gene has CDR1 SGHAT and CDR2 FQNNGV. Trimming stripped 5 bases from V and 6 bases from J, with 11 bases between. The CDR3 DNA reads TGTGCCAGCAGCCTAGGACAGTCCGAGCAGTACTTC. This sequence encodes CASSLGQSEQYF. The variable domain in full, completed from reference TRBV11-2 and TRBJ2-7, reads EAGVAQSPRYKIIEKRQSVAFWCNPISGHATLYWYQQILGQGPKLLIQFQNNGVVDDSQLPKDRFSAERLKGVDSTLKIQPAKLEDSAVYLCASSLGQSEQYFGPGTRLTVT.

The chain joins TRBV11-3 to TRBJ2-5, with D unclear. The CDR3 covers 14 residues. Germline V lookup: CDR1 SGHNT, CDR2 YENEEA. V was pared by 4 bases and J by 0 bases, with 9 bases between. This CDR3 reads CASSSRGNQETQYF. The CDR3 nucleotides read TGTGCCAGCAGCTCACGTGGGAACCAAGAGACCCAGTACTTC.

This rearrangement joins TRBV5-6 to TRBJ2-7; D might be TRBD1 (6 bases). Germline V gene sequence: CDR1 SGHDT, CDR2 YYEEEE. The CDR3 is 14 residues long. V was cut by 3 bases and J by 7 bases, with 17 bases left in between. CDR3 residues: CASSWGQGLPEQYF. CDR3 bases: TGTGCCAGCAGCTGGGGTCAGGGGCTCCCGGAGCAGTACTTC.

V gene TRBV29-1 combines with J gene TRBJ2-5; possibly TRBD1 for D (6 bases). The DNA end lines up better with TRBJ2-7; the J call may be wrong. This CDR3 is built from 14 residues. CDR1 SQVTM and CDR2 ANQGSEA come from the germline V gene. In DNA, the CDR3 is TGCAGCGTTTATCTGGGGACAAGCTCCTACGAGCAGTACTTC. Translation: CSVYLGTSSYEQYF.

The rearrangement uses TRBV15 and TRBJ2-2; D might be TRBD1 (6 bases). The CDR3 runs to 15 residues. Trimming removed 0 bases from V and 7 bases from J, with 12 bases in between. Looked up from germline, CDR1 is LNHNV and CDR2 is YYDKDF (reference sequence). CDR3 region: CATSREGTTNGELFF. The CDR3 coding sequence is TGTGCCACCAGCAGAGAGGGGACAACCAACGGGGAGCTGTTTTTT.

The CDR3 sequence: CASSEARQDEQFF. The CDR3 bases are TGTGCCAGCAGTGAAGCGCGACAGGATGAGCAGTTCTTC. The chain uses TRBV6-1 and TRBJ2-1; maybe TRBD1 (6 bases). CDR1 is MNHNS and CDR2 is SASEGT in the germline V gene. The CDR3 is made up of 13 amino acids. The germline V and J ends were trimmed by 0 bases and 8 bases, with 8 bases remaining between them.